The source of this T cell receptor beta chain is a study of blood T cell repertoires in COVID-19. Study as a whole: Samples taken during acute and convalescent COVID-19 were collected in the United States, Italy and Spain. PBMCs, B-cell-depleted T cells, or T cells were the source of the cDNA or gDNA that made up the material.

The length of the CDR3 is 13 residues. The germline gives CDR1 LGHNT, CDR2 FRNRAP. The ends were cut back, 1 base at V and 6 bases at J, with 8 bases in the middle. This clone is a singleton in its sample. Under the authors' procedure: Estimated nucleated cell counts came from reference gene primer amplification. The protocol was immunoSEQ multiplex PCR, while the TCRdb copy is restricted to in-frame clones and leaves out a portion. V and J calls and clone size are given by that table; D and trimming were obtained from the DNA. The table has approximately 280,000 clones, around nine tenths seen once. This sequence originates from a man aged 35 to 55 with acute or convalescent COVID-19. The sample taken for sequencing was peripheral blood. The J gene is TRBJ2-3, the V gene TRBV12-5; unclear D gene. CDR3 DNA sequence: TGTGCTAGTGGTTTGGGTGCAGGTGATACGCAGTATTTT. Amino acids: CASGLGAGDTQYF.